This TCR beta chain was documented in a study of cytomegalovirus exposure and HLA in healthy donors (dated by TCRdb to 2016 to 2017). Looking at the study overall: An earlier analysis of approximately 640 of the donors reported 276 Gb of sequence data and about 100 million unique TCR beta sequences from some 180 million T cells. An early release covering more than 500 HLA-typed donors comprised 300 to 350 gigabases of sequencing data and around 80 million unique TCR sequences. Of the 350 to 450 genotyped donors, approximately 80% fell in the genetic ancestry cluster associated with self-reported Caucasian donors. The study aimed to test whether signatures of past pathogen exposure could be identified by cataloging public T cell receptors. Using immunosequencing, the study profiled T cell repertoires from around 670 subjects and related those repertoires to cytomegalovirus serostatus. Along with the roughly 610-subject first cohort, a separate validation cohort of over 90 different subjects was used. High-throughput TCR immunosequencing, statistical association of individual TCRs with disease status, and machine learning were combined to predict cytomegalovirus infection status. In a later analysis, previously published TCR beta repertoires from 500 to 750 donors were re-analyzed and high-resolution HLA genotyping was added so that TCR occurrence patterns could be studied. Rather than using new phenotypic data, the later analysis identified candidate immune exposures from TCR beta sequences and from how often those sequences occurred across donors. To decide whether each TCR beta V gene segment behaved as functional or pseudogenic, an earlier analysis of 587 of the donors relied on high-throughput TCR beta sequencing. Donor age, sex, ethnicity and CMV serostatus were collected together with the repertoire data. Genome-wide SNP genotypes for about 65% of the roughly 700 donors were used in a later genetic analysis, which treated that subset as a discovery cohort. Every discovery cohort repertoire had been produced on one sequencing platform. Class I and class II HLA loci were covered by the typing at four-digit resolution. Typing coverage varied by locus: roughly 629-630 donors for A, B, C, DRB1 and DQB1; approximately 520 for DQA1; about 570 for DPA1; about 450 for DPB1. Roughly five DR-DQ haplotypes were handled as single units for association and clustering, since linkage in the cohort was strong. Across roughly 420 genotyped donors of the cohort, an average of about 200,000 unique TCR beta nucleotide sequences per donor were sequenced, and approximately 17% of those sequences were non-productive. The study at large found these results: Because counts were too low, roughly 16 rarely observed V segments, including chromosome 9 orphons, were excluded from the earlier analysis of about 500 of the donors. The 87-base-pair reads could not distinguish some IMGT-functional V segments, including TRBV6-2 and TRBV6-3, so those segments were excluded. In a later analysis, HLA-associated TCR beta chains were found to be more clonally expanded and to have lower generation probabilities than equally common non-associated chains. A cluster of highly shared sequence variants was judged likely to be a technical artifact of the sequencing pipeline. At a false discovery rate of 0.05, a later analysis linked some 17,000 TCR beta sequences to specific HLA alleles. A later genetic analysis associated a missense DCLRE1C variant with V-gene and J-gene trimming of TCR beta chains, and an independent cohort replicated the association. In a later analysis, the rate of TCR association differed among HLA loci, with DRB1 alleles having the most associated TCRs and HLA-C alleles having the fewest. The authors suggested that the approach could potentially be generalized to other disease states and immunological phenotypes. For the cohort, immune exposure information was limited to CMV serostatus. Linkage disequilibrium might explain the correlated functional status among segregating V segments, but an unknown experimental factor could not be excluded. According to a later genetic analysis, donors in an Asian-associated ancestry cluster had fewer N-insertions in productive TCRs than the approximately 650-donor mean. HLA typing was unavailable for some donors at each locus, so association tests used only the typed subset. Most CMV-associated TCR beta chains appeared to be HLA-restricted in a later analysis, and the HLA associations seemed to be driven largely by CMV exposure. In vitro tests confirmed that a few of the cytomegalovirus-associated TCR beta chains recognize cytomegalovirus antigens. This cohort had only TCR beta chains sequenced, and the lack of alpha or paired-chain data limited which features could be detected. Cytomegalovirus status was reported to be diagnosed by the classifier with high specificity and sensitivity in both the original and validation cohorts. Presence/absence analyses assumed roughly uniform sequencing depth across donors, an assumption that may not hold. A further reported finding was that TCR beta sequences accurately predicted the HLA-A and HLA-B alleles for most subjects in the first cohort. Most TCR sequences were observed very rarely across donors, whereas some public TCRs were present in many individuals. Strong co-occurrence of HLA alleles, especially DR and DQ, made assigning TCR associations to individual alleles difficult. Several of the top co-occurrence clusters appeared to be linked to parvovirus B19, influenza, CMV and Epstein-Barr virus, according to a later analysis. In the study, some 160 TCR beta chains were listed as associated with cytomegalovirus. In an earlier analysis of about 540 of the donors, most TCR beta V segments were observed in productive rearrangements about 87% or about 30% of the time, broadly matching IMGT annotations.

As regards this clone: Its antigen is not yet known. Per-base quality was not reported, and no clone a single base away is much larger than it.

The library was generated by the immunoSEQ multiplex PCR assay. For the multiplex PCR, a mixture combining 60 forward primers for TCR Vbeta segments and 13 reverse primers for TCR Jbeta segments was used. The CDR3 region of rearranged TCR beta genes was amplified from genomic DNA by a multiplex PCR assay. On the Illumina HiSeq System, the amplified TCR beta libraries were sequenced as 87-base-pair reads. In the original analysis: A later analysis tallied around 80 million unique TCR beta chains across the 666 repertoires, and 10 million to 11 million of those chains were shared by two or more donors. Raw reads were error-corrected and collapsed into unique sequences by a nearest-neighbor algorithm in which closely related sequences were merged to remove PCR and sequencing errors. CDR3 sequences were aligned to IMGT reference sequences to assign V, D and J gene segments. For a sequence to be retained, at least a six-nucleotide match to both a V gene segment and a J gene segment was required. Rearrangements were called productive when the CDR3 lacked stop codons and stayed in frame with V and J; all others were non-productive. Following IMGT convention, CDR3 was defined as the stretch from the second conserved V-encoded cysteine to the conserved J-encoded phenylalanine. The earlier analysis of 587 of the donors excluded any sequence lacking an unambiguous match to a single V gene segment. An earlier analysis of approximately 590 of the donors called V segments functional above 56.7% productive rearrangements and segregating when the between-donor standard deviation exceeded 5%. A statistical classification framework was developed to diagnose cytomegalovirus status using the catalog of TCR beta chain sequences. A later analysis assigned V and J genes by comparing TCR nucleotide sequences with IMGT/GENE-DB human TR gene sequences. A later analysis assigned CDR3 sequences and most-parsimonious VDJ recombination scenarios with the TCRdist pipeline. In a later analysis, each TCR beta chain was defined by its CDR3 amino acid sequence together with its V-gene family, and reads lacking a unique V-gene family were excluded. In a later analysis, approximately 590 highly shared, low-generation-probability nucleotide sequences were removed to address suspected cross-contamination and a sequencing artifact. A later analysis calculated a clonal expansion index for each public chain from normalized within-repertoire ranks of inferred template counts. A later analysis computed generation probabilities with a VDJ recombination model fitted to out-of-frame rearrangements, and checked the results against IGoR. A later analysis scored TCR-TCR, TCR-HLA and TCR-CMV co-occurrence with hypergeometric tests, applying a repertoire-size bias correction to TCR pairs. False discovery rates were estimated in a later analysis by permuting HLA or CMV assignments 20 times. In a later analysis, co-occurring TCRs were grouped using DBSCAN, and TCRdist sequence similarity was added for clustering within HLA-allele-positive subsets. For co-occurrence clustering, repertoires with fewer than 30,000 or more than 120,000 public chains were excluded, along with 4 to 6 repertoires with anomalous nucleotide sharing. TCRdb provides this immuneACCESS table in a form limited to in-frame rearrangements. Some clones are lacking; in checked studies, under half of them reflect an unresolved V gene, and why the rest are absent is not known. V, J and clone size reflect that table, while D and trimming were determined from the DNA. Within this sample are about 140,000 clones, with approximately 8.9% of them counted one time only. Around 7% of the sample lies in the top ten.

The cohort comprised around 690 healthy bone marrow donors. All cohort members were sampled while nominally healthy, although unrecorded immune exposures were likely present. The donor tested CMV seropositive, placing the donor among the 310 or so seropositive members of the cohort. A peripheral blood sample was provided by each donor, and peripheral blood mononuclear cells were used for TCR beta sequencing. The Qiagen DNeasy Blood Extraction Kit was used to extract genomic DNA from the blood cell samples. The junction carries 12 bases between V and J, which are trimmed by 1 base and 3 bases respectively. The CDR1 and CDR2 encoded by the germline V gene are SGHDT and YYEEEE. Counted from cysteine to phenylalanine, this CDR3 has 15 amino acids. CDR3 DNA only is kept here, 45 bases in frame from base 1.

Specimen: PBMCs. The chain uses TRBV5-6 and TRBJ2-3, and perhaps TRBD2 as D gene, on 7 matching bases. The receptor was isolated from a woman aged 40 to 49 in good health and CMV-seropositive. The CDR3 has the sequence CASSLWGGRTDTQYF. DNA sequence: TGTGCCAGCAGCTTGTGGGGGGGCCGAACAGATACGCAGTATTTT.